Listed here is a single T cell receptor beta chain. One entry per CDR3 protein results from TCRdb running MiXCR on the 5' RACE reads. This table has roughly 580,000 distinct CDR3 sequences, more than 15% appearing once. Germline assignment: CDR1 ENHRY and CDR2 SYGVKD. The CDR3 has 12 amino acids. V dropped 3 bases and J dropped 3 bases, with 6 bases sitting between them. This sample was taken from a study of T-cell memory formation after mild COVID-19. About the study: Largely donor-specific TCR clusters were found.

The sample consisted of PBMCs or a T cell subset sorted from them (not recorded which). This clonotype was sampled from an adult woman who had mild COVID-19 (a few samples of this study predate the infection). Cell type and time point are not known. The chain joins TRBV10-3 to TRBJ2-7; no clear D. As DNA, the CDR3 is TGTGCCATCAGTGATACGGTCTACGAGCAGTACTTC. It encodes CAISDTVYEQYF.